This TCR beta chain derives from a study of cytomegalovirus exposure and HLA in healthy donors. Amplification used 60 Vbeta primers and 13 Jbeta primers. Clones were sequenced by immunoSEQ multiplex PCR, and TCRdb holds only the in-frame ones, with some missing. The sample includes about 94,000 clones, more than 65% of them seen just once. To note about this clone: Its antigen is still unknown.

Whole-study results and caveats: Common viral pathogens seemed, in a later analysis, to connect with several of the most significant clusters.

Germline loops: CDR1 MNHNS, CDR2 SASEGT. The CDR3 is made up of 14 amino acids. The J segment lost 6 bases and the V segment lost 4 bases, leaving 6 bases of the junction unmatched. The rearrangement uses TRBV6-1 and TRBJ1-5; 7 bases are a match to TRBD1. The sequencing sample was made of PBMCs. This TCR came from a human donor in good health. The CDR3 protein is CASSGGGFGQPQHF. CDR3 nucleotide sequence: TGTGCCAGCAGTGGAGGGGGCTTCGGTCAGCCCCAGCATTTT.